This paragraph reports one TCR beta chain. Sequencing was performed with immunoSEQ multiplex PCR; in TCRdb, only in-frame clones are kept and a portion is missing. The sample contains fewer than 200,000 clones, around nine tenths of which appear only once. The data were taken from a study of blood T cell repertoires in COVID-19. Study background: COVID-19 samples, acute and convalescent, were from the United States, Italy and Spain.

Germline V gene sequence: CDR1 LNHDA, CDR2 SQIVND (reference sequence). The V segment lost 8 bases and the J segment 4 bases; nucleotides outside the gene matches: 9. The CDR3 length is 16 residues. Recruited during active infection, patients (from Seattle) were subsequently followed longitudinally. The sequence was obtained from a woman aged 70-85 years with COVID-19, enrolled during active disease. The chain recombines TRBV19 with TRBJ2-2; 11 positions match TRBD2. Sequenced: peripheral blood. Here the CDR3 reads CASFDSGRALTGELFF. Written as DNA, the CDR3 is TGTGCCAGTTTTGATAGCGGGAGGGCCCTCACCGGGGAGCTGTTTTTT.